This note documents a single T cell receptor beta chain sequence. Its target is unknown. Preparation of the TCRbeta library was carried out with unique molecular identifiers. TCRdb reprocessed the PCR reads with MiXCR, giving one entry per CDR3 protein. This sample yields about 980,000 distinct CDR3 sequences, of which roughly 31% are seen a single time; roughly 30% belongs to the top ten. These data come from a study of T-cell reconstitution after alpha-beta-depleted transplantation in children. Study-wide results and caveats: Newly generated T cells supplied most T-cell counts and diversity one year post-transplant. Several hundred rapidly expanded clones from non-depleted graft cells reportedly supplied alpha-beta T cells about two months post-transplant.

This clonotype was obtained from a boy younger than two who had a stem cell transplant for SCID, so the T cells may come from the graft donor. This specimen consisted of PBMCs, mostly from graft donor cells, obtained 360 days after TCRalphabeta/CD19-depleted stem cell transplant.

CDR3 in DNA: TGTGCCAGCAGTTATGGGGGGGGAACAGGCGAAGAGACCCAGTACTTC. This sequence encodes CASSYGGGTGEETQYF. The J gene is TRBJ2-5, the V gene TRBV6-5; 7 bases fit TRBD2. CDR1 and CDR2 (germline): MNHEY, SVGAGI. The CDR3 totals 16 residues. V trimming: 3 bases; J trimming: 3 bases; junction bases outside the gene matches: 10.